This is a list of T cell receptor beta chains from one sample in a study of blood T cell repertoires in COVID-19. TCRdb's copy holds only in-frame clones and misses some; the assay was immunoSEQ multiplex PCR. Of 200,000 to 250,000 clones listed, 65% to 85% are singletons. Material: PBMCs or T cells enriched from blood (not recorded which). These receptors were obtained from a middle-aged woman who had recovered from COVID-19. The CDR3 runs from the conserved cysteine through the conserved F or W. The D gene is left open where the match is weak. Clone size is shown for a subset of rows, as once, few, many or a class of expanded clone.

DNA: TGTGCCAGCTCCTTGGGAGGGGGCAATCAGCCCCAGCATTTT; CDR3: CASSLGGGNQPQHF; V: TRBV18; size: .; D: .; J: TRBJ1-5; length: 14
DNA: TGTGCCATCAGTGCGACAGGGGGAGTGGACACTGAAGCTTTCTTT; CDR3: CAISATGGVDTEAFF; V: TRBV10-3; size: .; D: TRBD1; J: TRBJ1-1; length: 15
DNA: TGTGCCAGCAGTAGACAGGGGGGTAACACTGAAGCTTTCTTT; CDR3: CASSRQGGNTEAFF; V: TRBV27; size: .; D: TRBD1; J: TRBJ1-1; length: 14
DNA: TGTGCCAGCGCCCGTAGCGGGCTGGCTTCCTACGAGCAGTACTTC; CDR3: CASARSGLASYEQYF; V: TRBV5-4; size: .; D: TRBD2; J: TRBJ2-7; length: 15
DNA: TGCGCCAGCAGCGAGAGTTTGAGACAGGTGACTAATGAAAAACTGTTTTTT; CDR3: CASSESLRQVTNEKLFF; V: TRBV4-3; size: once; D: .; J: TRBJ1-4; length: 17
DNA: TGTGCCAGCAGGTATTCCGGGACAGATACGCAGTATTTT; CDR3: CASRYSGTDTQYF; V: TRBV12-3/TRBV12-4; size: .; D: .; J: TRBJ2-3; length: 13
DNA: TGTGCCAGCAGCGGACCTCCCGTGACAGGGACGGGAAACACCATATATTTT; CDR3: CASSGPPVTGTGNTIYF; V: TRBV21-1; size: .; D: .; J: TRBJ1-3; length: 17
DNA: TGTGCCAGCAGTTGGGGCGGTGTCGAGACCCAGTACTTC; CDR3: CASSWGGVETQYF; V: TRBV12-3/TRBV12-4; size: .; D: .; J: TRBJ2-5; length: 13
DNA: TGTGCCAGCAGCTTAGCTTTGGGAGGGGCTTTCTTT; CDR3: CASSLALGGAFF; V: TRBV11-2; size: .; D: .; J: TRBJ1-1; length: 12
DNA: TGTGCCTGGTCCCGGGGGGCCAGTTTGAACACTGAAGCTTTCTTT; CDR3: CAWSRGASLNTEAFF; V: TRBV30; size: .; D: .; J: TRBJ1-1; length: 15
DNA: TGTGCCATCAGTGTCAACTCTGGAAACACCATATATTTT; CDR3: CAISVNSGNTIYF; V: TRBV10-3; size: .; D: .; J: TRBJ1-3; length: 13
DNA: TGCGCCAGCAGCTTGGATCCAGGGACACGCGCAGATACGCAGTATTTT; CDR3: CASSLDPGTRADTQYF; V: TRBV5-1; size: few; D: .; J: TRBJ2-3; length: 16
DNA: TGTGCCAGCAGTCTCTTAGAAAATTCACCCCTCCACTTT; CDR3: CASSLLENSPLHF; V: TRBV3-1/TRBV3-2; size: .; D: .; J: TRBJ1-6; length: 13
DNA: TGTGCCAGCAGTGGATGGACAGGTCGTCAGCCCCAGCATTTT; CDR3: CASSGWTGRQPQHF; V: TRBV28; size: .; D: TRBD1; J: TRBJ1-5; length: 14
DNA: TGCACCAGCAGCCAAGACCAGGGCGTCTTTTCGATTTATGGCTACACCTTC; CDR3: CTSSQDQGVFSIYGYTF; V: TRBV1; size: .; D: .; J: TRBJ1-2; length: 17
DNA: TGTGCCAGCAGTTTCCCTCTCGGCAGGCTCGACGAGCGGGAGGGCCGGGAGGACACCGGGGAGCTGTTTTTT; CDR3: CASSFPLGRLDEREGREDTGELFF; V: TRBV27; size: .; D: TRBD2; J: TRBJ2-2; length: 24
DNA: TGTGCCACCAGCAGAGGAGACAACCAAGAGACCCAGTACTTC; CDR3: CATSRGDNQETQYF; V: TRBV15; size: .; D: .; J: TRBJ2-5; length: 14
DNA: TGCGCCAGCAGCTTGGCCGGGACAGGTAAAGAGGAGACCCAGTACTTC; CDR3: CASSLAGTGKEETQYF; V: TRBV5-1; size: .; D: TRBD1; J: TRBJ2-5; length: 16
DNA: TGTGCCAGCAGGTCGACCGGGACAGGGAACGGCACTGAAGCTTTCTTT; CDR3: CASRSTGTGNGTEAFF; V: TRBV11-2; size: .; D: TRBD1; J: TRBJ1-1; length: 16
DNA: TGTGCCAGTAGCCCCTCGACAGGGGGCGAAGACAATCAGCCCCAGCATTTT; CDR3: CASSPSTGGEDNQPQHF; V: TRBV19; size: .; D: TRBD1; J: TRBJ1-5; length: 17
DNA: TGTGCCAGCAGATTCGGGACTAGCGGGAGAAGGGACACCGGGGAGCTGTTTTTT; CDR3: CASRFGTSGRRDTGELFF; V: TRBV2; size: .; D: TRBD2; J: TRBJ2-2; length: 18
DNA: TGTGCCAGTATTGGGCGGGTTAGCAATCAGCCCCAGCATTTT; CDR3: CASIGRVSNQPQHF; V: TRBV19; size: .; D: .; J: TRBJ1-5; length: 14
DNA: TGTGCCAGCAGCCACCCTGACATGGGCTCAGGGGGAACTGAAGCTTTCTTT; CDR3: CASSHPDMGSGGTEAFF; V: TRBV4-2; size: .; D: TRBD1; J: TRBJ1-1; length: 17
DNA: TGTGCCAGCAGCTTAACGGGGATGAGCTCTGGGGCCAACGTCCTGACTTTC; CDR3: CASSLTGMSSGANVLTF; V: TRBV7-8; size: .; D: .; J: TRBJ2-6; length: 17
DNA: TGTGCCAGCAGCACCCCTGACAGGGAAGACTACACCTTC; CDR3: CASSTPDREDYTF; V: TRBV5-4; size: once; D: TRBD1; J: TRBJ1-2; length: 13
DNA: TGTGCCGCCATACAGGGTAGGGGGTACAATGAGCAGTTCTTC; CDR3: CAAIQGRGYNEQFF; V: TRBV10-3; size: once; D: .; J: TRBJ2-1; length: 14
DNA: TGTGCCAGCAGCGTACAGAGGATCCCCCACAATGAGCAGTTCTTC; CDR3: CASSVQRIPHNEQFF; V: TRBV9; size: .; D: .; J: TRBJ2-1; length: 15
DNA: TGCGCCAGCTCCGCCGGACTCATGAACACTGAAGCTTTCTTT; CDR3: CASSAGLMNTEAFF; V: TRBV4-3; size: .; D: .; J: TRBJ1-1; length: 14